Listed here is a single TCR beta chain. The target antigen is unknown. These data are taken from a study of graft-versus-host responses after intestinal transplantation. Here immunoSEQ multiplex PCR was the method, and the copy in TCRdb shows in-frame clones only, minus some. The sample has over 100,000 clones; approximately 96% are singletons. The CDR3 contains 13 residues. Germline CDR1 SGHAT, CDR2 FQNNGV. Trimming removed 5 bases at V and 4 bases at J, with 9 bases between. The sequencing used unstimulated CD8+ T cells sorted from spleen or lymph node cells, collected before intestinal transplant. The TCR originated in a human donor who received an intestinal transplant. V gene TRBV11-2 combines with J gene TRBJ1-3, with D perhaps matching TRBD1 (6 bases). The CDR3 coding sequence is TGTGCCAGCAGCCTCGGACAGGGAAACACCATATATTTT. This gives the protein CASSLGQGNTIYF.